This T cell receptor (beta chain) was sequenced in a study of a mutant IDH1 vaccine in newly diagnosed glioma. Sequencing used immunoSEQ multiplex PCR; TCRdb keeps in-frame clones, though not all of them. The sample holds approximately 50,000 clones; approximately 90% are singletons and the top ten take around 5.7%. Time point reported: week 35, safety follow-up. The investigators gave 300 ug of mutant IDH1 20-mer peptide in each vaccine dose, together with topical imiquimod. Germline V gene sequence: CDR1 LNHDA, CDR2 SQIVND (reference sequence). This CDR3 is 15 amino acids long. J lost 5 bases, V lost 3 bases, and 10 bases had no gene match. Worth noting for this clone: No antigen is known for it.

Sequenced here: PBMCs, sampled from a glioma patient whose treatment included an IDH1 peptide vaccine. This receptor was identified in a woman aged 40 to 55 with glioma. V gene TRBV19 combines with J gene TRBJ2-7; TRBD1 matches at 7 bases. CDR3 sequence: CASSIRTGLLDEQYF. CDR3 nucleotide sequence: TGTGCCAGTAGTATTCGGACAGGACTCCTGGACGAGCAGTACTTC.